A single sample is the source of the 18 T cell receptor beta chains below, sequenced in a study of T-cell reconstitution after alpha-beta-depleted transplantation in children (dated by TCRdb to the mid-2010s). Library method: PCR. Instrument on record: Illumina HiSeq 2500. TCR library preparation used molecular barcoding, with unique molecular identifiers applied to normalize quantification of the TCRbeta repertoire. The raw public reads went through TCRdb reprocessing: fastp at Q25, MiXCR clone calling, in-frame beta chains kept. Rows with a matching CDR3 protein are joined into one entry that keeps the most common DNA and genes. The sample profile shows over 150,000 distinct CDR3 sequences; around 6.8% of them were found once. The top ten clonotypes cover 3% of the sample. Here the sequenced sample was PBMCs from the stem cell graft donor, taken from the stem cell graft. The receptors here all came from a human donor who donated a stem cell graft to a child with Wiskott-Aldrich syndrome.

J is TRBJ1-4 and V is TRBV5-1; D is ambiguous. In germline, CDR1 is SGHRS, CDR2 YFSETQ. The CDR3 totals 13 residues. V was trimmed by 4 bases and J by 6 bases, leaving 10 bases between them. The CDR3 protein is CASSPAWDEKLFF. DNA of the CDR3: TGCGCCAGCAGCCCGGCGTGGGATGAAAAACTGTTTTTT.

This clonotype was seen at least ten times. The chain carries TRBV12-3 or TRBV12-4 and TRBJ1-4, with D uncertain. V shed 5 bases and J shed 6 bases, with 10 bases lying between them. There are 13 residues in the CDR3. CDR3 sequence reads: CASSPRIHEKLFF. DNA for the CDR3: TGTGCCAGCAGTCCTAGAATACATGAAAAACTGTTTTTT.

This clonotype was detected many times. CDR3: CATSDSGQTNTEAFF. As DNA, the CDR3 is TGTGCCACCAGTGACTCAGGGCAAACGAACACTGAAGCTTTCTTT. V and J are TRBV24-1 and TRBJ1-1; possibly TRBD1 for D (5 bases). Germline V CDR1 and CDR2: KGHDR, SFDVKD. The ends were cut back, 4 bases at V and 1 base at J, with 12 bases in the middle. The CDR3 runs to 15 residues.

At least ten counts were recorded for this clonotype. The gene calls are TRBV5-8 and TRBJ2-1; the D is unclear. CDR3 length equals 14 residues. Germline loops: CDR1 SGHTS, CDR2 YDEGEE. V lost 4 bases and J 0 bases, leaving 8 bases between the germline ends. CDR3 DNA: TGTGCCAGCAGCGCCCCCCTCTCCTACAATGAGCAGTTCTTC. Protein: CASSAPLSYNEQFF.

CDR3 in amino acids: CASSFPDSSYEQYF. CDR3 nucleotide sequence: TGTGCCAGCAGCTTTCCAGACAGTTCCTACGAGCAGTACTTC. The chain recombines TRBV7-9 with TRBJ2-7; D might be TRBD1 (5 bases). This CDR3 has 14 amino acids. The germline V and J ends were trimmed by 3 bases and 1 base, with 10 bases remaining between them. Germline CDR1 is SEHNR and CDR2 is FQNEAQ (reference sequence). The full variable domain, rest sourced from reference TRBV7-9 and TRBJ2-7, is DTGVSQNPRHKITKRGQNVTFRCDPISEHNRLYWYRQTLGQGPEFLTYFQNEAQLEKSRLLSDRFSAERPKGSFSTLEIQRTEQGDSAMYLCASSFPDSSYEQYFGPGTRLTVT.

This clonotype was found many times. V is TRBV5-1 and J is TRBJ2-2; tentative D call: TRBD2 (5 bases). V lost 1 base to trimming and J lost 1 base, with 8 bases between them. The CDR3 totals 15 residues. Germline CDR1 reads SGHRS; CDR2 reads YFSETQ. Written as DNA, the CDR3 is TGCGCCAGCAGCTTGACGGGGAAGAACACCGGGGAGCTGTTTTTT. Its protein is CASSLTGKNTGELFF.

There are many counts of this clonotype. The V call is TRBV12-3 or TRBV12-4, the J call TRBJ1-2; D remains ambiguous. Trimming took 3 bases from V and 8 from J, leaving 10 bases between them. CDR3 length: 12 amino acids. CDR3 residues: CASSFTASGYTF. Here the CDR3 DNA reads TGTGCCAGCAGTTTTACCGCGTCCGGCTACACCTTC.

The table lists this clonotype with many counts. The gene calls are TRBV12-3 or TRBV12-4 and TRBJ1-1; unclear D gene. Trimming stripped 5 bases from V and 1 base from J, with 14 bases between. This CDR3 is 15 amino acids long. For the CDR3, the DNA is TGTGCCAGCAGTACCCACGGACGGAGGAACACTGAAGCTTTCTTT. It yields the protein CASSTHGRRNTEAFF.

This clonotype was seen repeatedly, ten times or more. CDR3 DNA: TGTGCCAGCAGTCCCGGGACAGTTAATTCACCCCTCCACTTT. It yields the protein CASSPGTVNSPLHF. The chain recombines TRBV7-2 with TRBJ1-6; 7 nucleotides match TRBD1. V lost 6 bases, J lost 6 bases, and 5 bases stayed unmatched. The CDR3 runs to 14 residues. Germline loops: CDR1 SGHTA, CDR2 FQGNSA. The complete variable domain, with remaining parts taken from reference TRBV7-2 and TRBJ1-6, reads GAGVSQSPSNKVTEKGKDVELRCDPISGHTALYWYRQSLGQGLEFLIYFQGNSAPDKSGLPSDRFSAERTGGSVSTLTIQRTQQEDSAVYLCASSPGTVNSPLHFGNGTRLTVT.

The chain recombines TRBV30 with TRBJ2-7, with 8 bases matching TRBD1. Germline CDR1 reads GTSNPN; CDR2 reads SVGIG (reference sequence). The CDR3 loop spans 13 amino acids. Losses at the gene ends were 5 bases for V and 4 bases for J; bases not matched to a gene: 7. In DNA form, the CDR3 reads TGTGCCTGGGATACTACAGGGGGTTACGAGCAGTACTTC. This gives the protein CAWDTTGGYEQYF.

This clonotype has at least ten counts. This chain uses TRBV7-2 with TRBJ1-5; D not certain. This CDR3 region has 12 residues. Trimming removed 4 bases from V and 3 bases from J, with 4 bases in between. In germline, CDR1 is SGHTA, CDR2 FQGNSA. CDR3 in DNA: TGTGCCAGCAGCTATAACAATCAGCCCCAGCATTTT. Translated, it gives CASSYNNQPQHF.

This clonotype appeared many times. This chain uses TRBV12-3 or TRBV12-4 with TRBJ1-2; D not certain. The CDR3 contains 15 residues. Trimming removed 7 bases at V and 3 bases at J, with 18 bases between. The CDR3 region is CASTPMEGGYYGYTF. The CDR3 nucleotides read TGTGCCAGCACCCCGATGGAGGGAGGATACTATGGCTACACCTTC.

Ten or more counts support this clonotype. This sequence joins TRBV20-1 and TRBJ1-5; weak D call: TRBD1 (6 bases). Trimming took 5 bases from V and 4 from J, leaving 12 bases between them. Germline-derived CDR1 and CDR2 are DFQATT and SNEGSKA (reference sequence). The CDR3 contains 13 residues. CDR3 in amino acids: CSAEQGGNQPQHF. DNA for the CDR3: TGCAGTGCTGAACAGGGAGGAAATCAGCCCCAGCATTTT.

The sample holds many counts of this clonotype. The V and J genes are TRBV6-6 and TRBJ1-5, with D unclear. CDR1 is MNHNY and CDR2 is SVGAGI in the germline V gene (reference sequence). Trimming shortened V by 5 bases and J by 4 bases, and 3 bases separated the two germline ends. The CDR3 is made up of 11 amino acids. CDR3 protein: CASSTNQPQHF. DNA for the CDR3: TGTGCCAGCAGTACAAATCAGCCCCAGCATTTT.

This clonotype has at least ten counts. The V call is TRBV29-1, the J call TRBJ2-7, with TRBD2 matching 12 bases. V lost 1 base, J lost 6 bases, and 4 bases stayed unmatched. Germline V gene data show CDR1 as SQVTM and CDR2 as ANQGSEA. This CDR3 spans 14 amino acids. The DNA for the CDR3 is TGCAGCGTTGAAGTCCTAGCGGGAGGGCTCGAGCAGTACTTC. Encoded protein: CSVEVLAGGLEQYF.

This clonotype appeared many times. CDR3 sequence (DNA): TGTGCCAGCAGCCAGAGGCCTGGAAACACCATATATTTT. Its protein product is CASSQRPGNTIYF. This chain connects TRBV4-2 to TRBJ1-3; D is uncertain. This CDR3 has 13 residues. V lost 3 bases to trimming and J lost 2 bases, with 5 bases between them. The germline V gene encodes CDR1 LGHNA and CDR2 YNFKEQ.

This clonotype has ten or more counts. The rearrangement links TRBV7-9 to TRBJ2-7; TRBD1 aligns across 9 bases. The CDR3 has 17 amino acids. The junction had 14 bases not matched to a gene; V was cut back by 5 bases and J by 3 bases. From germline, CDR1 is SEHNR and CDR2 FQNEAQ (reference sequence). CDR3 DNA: TGTGCCAGCAGCCCACCCCCAGGGGACAGGGTTGTCTACGAGCAGTACTTC. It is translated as CASSPPPGDRVVYEQYF.

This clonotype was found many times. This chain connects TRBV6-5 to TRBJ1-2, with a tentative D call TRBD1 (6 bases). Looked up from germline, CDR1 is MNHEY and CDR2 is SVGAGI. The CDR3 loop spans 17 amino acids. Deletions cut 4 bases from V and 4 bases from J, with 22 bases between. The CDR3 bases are TGTGCCAGCAGTTCCCTCGTTCGGGCAGGGGCAAGCTATGGCTACACCTTC. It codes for CASSSLVRAGASYGYTF.